This T cell receptor beta chain was identified during a study of T-cell reconstitution after alpha-beta-depleted transplantation in children. Study-level results: One year after transplant, T-cell counts and diversity came mostly from newly produced T cells. Alpha-beta T cells about two months after transplant reportedly derived from several hundred expanded graft clones. High day-60 TCRbeta diversity in some patients came from surviving recipient T cells and thymic progenitors.

This CDR3 has 14 amino acids. The library targeted TCRbeta and was prepared with unique molecular identifiers. TCRdb processed the PCR reads anew with MiXCR; each CDR3 protein has one entry. The sample lists a few hundred thousand distinct CDR3 sequences; approximately 12% were seen once. As concerns this clonotype: Its antigen is not known.

The rearrangement uses TRBV21-1 and TRBJ2-3. TRBV21-1 is assigned pseudogene status. The sequence was collected from a male patient between 5 and 17 years old who had a stem cell transplant for acute myeloid leukemia, so the T cells may come from the graft donor. Material: PBMCs, mostly from graft donor cells, obtained 360 days after TCRalphabeta/CD19-depleted stem cell transplant. The DNA of the CDR3 is TGTGCCAGCAGCAAAGGAGATAGCACAGATACGCAGTATTTT. Translation gives CASSKGDSTDTQYF.